Included here is one TCR beta chain sequence, with context. TCRdb's copy holds only in-frame clones and misses some; the assay was immunoSEQ multiplex PCR. The repertoire has over 200,000 clones, 84% of them found once; the top ten carry 1.8%. This entry belongs to a study of blood T cell repertoires in COVID-19. CDR1 is SGHTA and CDR2 is FQGTGA in the germline V gene. The V and J ends lost 2 bases and 4 bases, in that order; junction bases with no gene match: 8. CDR3 length: 16 residues. The chain has TRBV7-3 and TRBJ2-3; the match to TRBD2 covers 8 bases. The sequence came from a man between 60 and 75 years old who had recovered from COVID-19. Input material: PBMCs or T cells enriched from blood (not recorded which). Here the CDR3 reads CASSLAGTRGADTQYF. CDR3 nucleotides: TGTGCCAGCAGCTTAGCCGGGACTAGAGGGGCAGATACGCAGTATTTT.